The 28 T cell receptor beta chains below all came from one sample that was sequenced in a study of human thymus T cells. Measured with immunoSEQ multiplex PCR; TCRdb has only the in-frame clones, and not every one. The sample carries approximately 46,000 clones, around 93% recorded once. Sequences were obtained from blood. These receptors were collected from a girl in the first two years of life with a congenital heart defect but otherwise immunologically healthy.

The V and J genes are TRBV7-9 and TRBJ1-2; 7 bases fit TRBD1. With 2 bases clipped from V and 3 bases from J, the junction kept 15 bases outside the gene matches. Germline CDR1 reads SEHNR; CDR2 reads FQNEAQ (reference sequence). The CDR3 is 18 amino acids. CDR3 nucleotides: TGTGCCAGCAGCTTACCGACAGGGAATAGTCCAAGGGACTATGGCTACACCTTC. Amino acid sequence: CASSLPTGNSPRDYGYTF.

V is TRBV7-8 and J is TRBJ2-1; 10 positions agree with TRBD2. The germline V gene encodes CDR1 SGHVS and CDR2 FQNEAQ. V dropped 8 bases and J dropped 5; count of bases not matched to a gene: 12. The length of the CDR3 is 16 residues. The CDR3 region has the DNA TGTGCCAGCGGATCAGAGACTAGCGGGCGCAACAATGAGCAGTTCTTC. Amino acids: CASGSETSGRNNEQFF. Based on the CDR3 plus reference TRBV7-8 and TRBJ2-1, the full variable domain is GAGVSQSPRYKVAKRGQDVALRCDPISGHVSLFWYQQALGQGPEFLTYFQNEAQLDKSGLPSDRFFAERPEGSVSTLKIQRTQQEDSAVYLCASGSETSGRNNEQFFGPGTRLTVL.

The rearrangement uses TRBV10-3 and TRBJ1-1; possibly TRBD1 for D (6 bases). Trimming took 6 bases from V and 1 from J, leaving 9 bases between them. Germline CDR1 is ENHRY and CDR2 is SYGVKD. The CDR3 is 13 residues long. Here the CDR3 reads CAISPGQNTEAFF. CDR3 nucleotides: TGTGCCATCAGCCCGGGACAGAACACTGAAGCTTTCTTT.

The chain joins TRBV12-5 to TRBJ2-3; weak D call: TRBD2 (6 bases). The CDR3 extends over 16 amino acids. Trimming removed 1 base at V and 3 bases at J, with 14 bases between. Germline lookup yields CDR1 LGHNT and CDR2 FRNRAP. CDR3 region: CASGLGRDSGTDTQYF. For the CDR3, the DNA is TGTGCTAGTGGTTTGGGCCGGGACTCGGGTACAGATACGCAGTATTTT.

The chain has TRBV2 and TRBJ2-2; 9 bases align to TRBD2. Germline assignment: CDR1 SNHLY and CDR2 FYNNEI. Unmatched junction bases numbered 12, after V lost 6 bases and J lost 7 bases. This CDR3 region has 16 residues. This CDR3 is CASRIGVAGVGGELFF. The CDR3 coding sequence is TGTGCCAGCAGAATCGGGGTAGCGGGAGTGGGCGGGGAGCTGTTTTTT. The variable domain in full, with the rest retrieved from reference TRBV2 and TRBJ2-2, is EPEVTQTPSHQVTQMGQEVILRCVPISNHLYFYWYRQILGQKVEFLVSFYNNEISEKSEIFDDQFSVERPDGSNFTLKIRSTKLEDSAMYFCASRIGVAGVGGELFFGEGSRLTVL.

This sequence joins TRBV18 and TRBJ1-2; D unclear. V was cut by 0 bases and J by 2 bases, with 13 bases left in between. Germline CDR1 is KGHSH and CDR2 is LQKENI. The length of the CDR3 is 16 residues. CDR3 protein: CASSPPGRALNYGYTF. CDR3 DNA sequence: TGTGCCAGCTCACCACCGGGTAGGGCCTTGAACTATGGCTACACCTTC.

The chain links TRBV7-9 to TRBJ1-4, with D possibly matching TRBD1 (6 bases). The CDR3 has 14 amino acids. Looked up from germline, CDR1 is SEHNR and CDR2 is FQNEAQ (reference sequence). Trimming removed 3 bases from V and 5 bases from J, with 10 bases in between. The CDR3 protein is CASSLDRGNEKLFF. The CDR3 DNA reads as TGTGCCAGCAGCTTGGACAGAGGGAATGAAAAACTGTTTTTT.

This rearrangement joins TRBV4-1 to TRBJ2-1, with 16 bases identical to TRBD2. The V gene end was trimmed by 5 bases and the J gene end by 4 bases; junction bases not matched to a gene: 11. Germline V CDR1 and CDR2: MGHRA, YSYEKL. The CDR3 covers 19 residues. CDR3 DNA: TGCGCCAGCAGCACCCCTCCCGGGACTAGCGGGAGGGTTTACAATGAGCAGTTCTTC. It yields the protein CASSTPPGTSGRVYNEQFF.

V usage is TRBV5-1 and J usage is TRBJ2-1, with D unresolved. Between the trimmed V and J ends, which lost 4 bases and 9 bases, there was a span of 14 bases. The CDR3 is 13 residues long. CDR1 SGHRS and CDR2 YFSETQ come from the germline V gene. Here the CDR3 reads CASSPGLRGEQFF. As DNA, the CDR3 is TGCGCCAGCAGCCCGGGCCTTCGCGGTGAGCAGTTCTTC. The full variable domain, rest sourced from reference TRBV5-1 and TRBJ2-1, is KAGVTQTPRYLIKTRGQQVTLSCSPISGHRSVSWYQQTPGQGLQFLFEYFSETQRNKGNFPGRFSGRQFSNSRSEMNVSTLELGDSALYLCASSPGLRGEQFFGPGTRLTVL.

This chain joins TRBV25-1 and TRBJ1-2; maybe TRBD1 (5 bases). CDR3 size: 14 residues. Trimming left V 2 bases short and J 7 bases short, with 14 bases between. Germline CDR1 MGHDK, CDR2 SYGVNS. The CDR3 region has the DNA TGTGCCAGCAGTGAACAGGGTGTTCTCGGTGGCTACACCTTC. This gives the protein CASSEQGVLGGYTF.

V gene TRBV10-2 combines with J gene TRBJ1-2, with D perhaps matching TRBD1 (5 bases). CDR1 WSHSY and CDR2 SAAADI come from the germline V gene. The length of the CDR3 is 13 residues. The V and J ends lost 2 bases and 5 bases respectively, with 9 bases between them. The CDR3 loop is CASSEKRGYGYTF. Here the CDR3 DNA reads TGCGCCAGCAGTGAGAAGAGGGGTTATGGCTACACCTTC.

The V call is TRBV4-1, the J call TRBJ2-7; 9 bases align to TRBD1. J gave up 2 bases and V 0 bases, and 5 bases lay outside the gene matches. CDR1 and CDR2 (germline): MGHRA, YSYEKL. The CDR3 consists of 16 residues. The CDR3 here is CASSQEEGTGTYEQYF. In DNA form, the CDR3 reads TGCGCCAGCAGCCAAGAAGAGGGGACAGGGACCTACGAGCAGTACTTC.

This sequence joins TRBV10-3 and TRBJ2-7; a possible D gene is TRBD2 (5 bases). This CDR3 is 14 amino acids long. Germline CDR1 and CDR2: ENHRY and SYGVKD. Trimming took off 10 bases at V and 5 bases at J, with 21 bases between the two ends. The CDR3 spells CATRNLRGTDEQYF. The CDR3 DNA follows: TGTGCCACCAGAAATCTCCGGGGTACCGACGAGCAGTACTTC.

The J gene is TRBJ2-5, the V gene TRBV6-6, with D uncertain. Germline lookup yields CDR1 MNHNY and CDR2 SVGAGI (reference sequence). This CDR3 comprises 12 residues. Trimming cost V 0 bases and J 5 bases, with 4 bases left between them. The CDR3 here is CASSYSYETQYF. CDR3 DNA sequence: TGTGCCAGCAGTTACTCGTATGAGACCCAGTACTTC.

The chain has TRBV12-5 and TRBJ2-2; no clear D gene. Trimming left V 6 bases short and J 3 bases short, with 5 bases between. This CDR3 contains 12 residues. Looked up from germline, CDR1 is LGHNT and CDR2 is FRNRAP. The CDR3 loop reads CASGPYTGELFF. As DNA, the CDR3 is TGTGCTAGTGGCCCCTACACCGGGGAGCTGTTTTTT.

The rearrangement joins TRBV5-1 to TRBJ1-1, with D perhaps matching TRBD1 (6 bases). Trimming removed 5 bases from V and 10 bases from J, with 12 bases in between. From germline, CDR1 is SGHRS and CDR2 YFSETQ. The CDR3 is 11 residues long. CDR3 sequence reads: CASSSGTRAFF. The CDR3 DNA is TGCGCCAGCAGTTCCGGGACAAGAGCTTTCTTT.

This clone has only one observation. The CDR3 loop is CASSQELGSGAYEQYF. Here the CDR3 DNA reads TGCGCCAGCAGCCAAGAATTAGGGAGCGGAGCCTACGAGCAGTACTTC. The chain is built from TRBV4-1 and TRBJ2-7; a possible D gene is TRBD2 (5 bases). Germline loops: CDR1 MGHRA, CDR2 YSYEKL. CDR3 length equals 16 residues. V lost 0 bases to trimming and J lost 2 bases, with 14 bases between them.

V usage is TRBV9 and J usage is TRBJ2-5; D is possibly TRBD2 (7 bases). Looked up from germline, CDR1 is SGDLS and CDR2 is YYNGEE. CDR3 length equals 14 residues. V dropped 2 bases and J dropped 5 bases, with 13 bases sitting between them. This CDR3 reads CASSVGGPRETQYF. The CDR3 DNA sequence: TGTGCCAGCAGCGTCGGGGGGCCGCGGGAGACCCAGTACTTC.

V and J are TRBV5-5 and TRBJ2-7; TRBD2 aligns across 8 bases. Germline loops: CDR1 SGHKS, CDR2 YYEKEE (reference sequence). Trimming removed 4 bases from V and 3 bases from J; junction bases left unmatched: 12. This CDR3 comprises 16 residues. DNA for the CDR3: TGTGCCAGCAGCGCGGTGGGGAGCGGGAGTCTCTACGAGCAGTACTTC. Protein product: CASSAVGSGSLYEQYF. The variable domain in full, with the rest retrieved from reference TRBV5-5 and TRBJ2-7, is DAGVTQSPTHLIKTRGQQVTLRCSPISGHKSVSWYQQVLGQGPQFIFQYYEKEERGRGNFPDRFSARQFPNYSSELNVNALLLGDSALYLCASSAVGSGSLYEQYFGPGTRLTVT.

The V gene is TRBV11-2, the J gene TRBJ2-5, with D uncertain. Matching the DNA end better, TRBJ2-7 makes the J call doubtful. Per germline, CDR1 SGHAT and CDR2 FQNNGV. The CDR3 sequence is 13 residues long. The CDR3 protein is CASSLAGNYEQYF. The DNA of the CDR3 is TGTGCCAGCAGCTTAGCAGGAAACTACGAGCAGTACTTC.

The chain employs TRBV12-5 and TRBJ2-3; no definite D call. Between the trimmed V and J ends, which lost 5 bases and 0 bases, there was a span of 6 bases. The CDR3 is 13 residues long. Germline V lookup: CDR1 LGHNT, CDR2 FRNRAP. CDR3 nucleotides: TGTGCTAGTGGTCCGGACAGCACAGATACGCAGTATTTT. Protein: CASGPDSTDTQYF.

The CDR3 protein is CASSPLLAGSSYEQYF. Here the CDR3 DNA reads TGTGCCAGCTCACCCCTACTAGCGGGGAGCTCCTACGAGCAGTACTTC. The V call is TRBV18, the J call TRBJ2-7, with 10 positions matching TRBD2. Germline trimming cut 3 bases from V and 0 bases from J; bases unmatched to any gene: 5. The germline CDR1 and CDR2 sequences are KGHSH and LQKENI. The CDR3 has 16 amino acids.

The rearrangement links TRBV4-2 to TRBJ1-1, with D possibly being TRBD1 (5 bases). The CDR3 runs to 16 residues. Germline-derived CDR1 and CDR2 are LGHNA and YNFKEQ. V lost 0 bases, J lost 2 bases, and 13 bases lay in between. The CDR3 bases are TGTGCCAGCAGCCAAGATGTGGGGGGATTTAACACTGAAGCTTTCTTT. Amino acids: CASSQDVGGFNTEAFF.

In its sample, this clone was seen once. V and J are TRBV6-6 and TRBJ2-7; the match to TRBD2 covers 11 bases. The length of the CDR3 is 15 residues. The germline CDR1 and CDR2 sequences are MNHNY and SVGAGI (reference sequence). V was pared by 6 bases and J by 2 bases, with 6 bases of the junction left unmatched. CDR3 DNA sequence: TGTGCCAGCAGCAAACTAGCGGGAGTTCCCTACGAGCAGTACTTC. Protein: CASSKLAGVPYEQYF.

This chain uses TRBV7-8 with TRBJ1-2; D gene uncertain. In germline, CDR1 is SGHVS, CDR2 FQNEAQ. The CDR3 length is 13 residues. V dropped 2 bases and J dropped 2 bases, with 6 bases sitting between them. CDR3: CASSLNENYGYTF. DNA for the CDR3: TGTGCCAGCAGCTTAAATGAGAACTATGGCTACACCTTC.

The CDR3 DNA reads TGTGCCAGCAGTGAGGCAGTTAAAAATCAGCCCCAGCATTTT. Its protein product is CASSEAVKNQPQHF. The V and J genes are TRBV2 and TRBJ1-5; D is undetermined. Germline CDR1 is SNHLY and CDR2 is FYNNEI. V was cut by 3 bases and J by 4 bases, with 10 bases left in between. This CDR3 region has 14 residues.

This clone is a singleton in its sample. The V and J genes are TRBV27 and TRBJ1-4, with D possibly being TRBD1 (6 bases). V was shortened by 6 bases and J by 4 bases, with 12 bases between the two germline ends. This CDR3 spans 14 amino acids. Germline V gene lookup returns CDR1 MNHEY and CDR2 SMNVEV (reference sequence). For the CDR3, the DNA is TGTGCCAGCAGCAATGACAGGTTTAATGAAAAACTGTTTTTT. As protein: CASSNDRFNEKLFF.

V gene TRBV4-3 combines with J gene TRBJ2-2; 9 bases are shared with TRBD1. CDR1 and CDR2 (germline): LGHNA, YSLEER. V trimming: 2 bases; J trimming: 2 bases; junction bases outside the gene matches: 6. The CDR3 spans 17 residues. For the CDR3, the DNA is TGCGCCAGCAGCCAAAGGGGACAGGGAAACAACACCGGGGAGCTGTTTTTT. This codes for CASSQRGQGNNTGELFF.